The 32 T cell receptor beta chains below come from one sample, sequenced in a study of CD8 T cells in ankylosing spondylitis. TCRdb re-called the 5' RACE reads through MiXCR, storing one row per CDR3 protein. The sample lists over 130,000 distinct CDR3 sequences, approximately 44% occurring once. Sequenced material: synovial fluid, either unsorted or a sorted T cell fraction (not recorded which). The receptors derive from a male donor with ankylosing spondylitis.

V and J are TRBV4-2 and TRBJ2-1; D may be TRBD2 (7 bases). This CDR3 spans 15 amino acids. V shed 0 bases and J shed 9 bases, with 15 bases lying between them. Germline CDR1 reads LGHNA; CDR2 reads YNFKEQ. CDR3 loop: CASSQESRGAGEQFF. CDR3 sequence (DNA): TGTGCCAGCAGCCAAGAAAGCCGGGGGGCGGGTGAGCAGTTCTTC.

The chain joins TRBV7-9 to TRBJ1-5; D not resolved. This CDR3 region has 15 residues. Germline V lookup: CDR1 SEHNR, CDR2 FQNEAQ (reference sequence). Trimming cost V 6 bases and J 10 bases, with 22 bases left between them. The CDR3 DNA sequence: TGTGCCAGCAGAAAACACGGCGGCCCGTTTGAACCCCAGCATTTT. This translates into CASRKHGGPFEPQHF.

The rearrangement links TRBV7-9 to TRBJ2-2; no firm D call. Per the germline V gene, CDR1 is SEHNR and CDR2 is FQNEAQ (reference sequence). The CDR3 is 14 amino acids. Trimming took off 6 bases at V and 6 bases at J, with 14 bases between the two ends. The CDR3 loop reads CASRPPNTSGELFF. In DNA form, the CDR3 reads TGTGCCAGCAGGCCTCCAAATACCTCCGGGGAGCTGTTTTTT.

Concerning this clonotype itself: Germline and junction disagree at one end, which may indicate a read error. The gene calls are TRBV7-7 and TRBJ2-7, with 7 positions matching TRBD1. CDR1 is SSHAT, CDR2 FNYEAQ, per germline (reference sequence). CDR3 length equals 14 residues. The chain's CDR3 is CASSPGGPSYEQYF. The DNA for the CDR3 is TGTGCTAGCAGTCCAGGGGGTCCTTCCTACGAGCAGTACTTC.

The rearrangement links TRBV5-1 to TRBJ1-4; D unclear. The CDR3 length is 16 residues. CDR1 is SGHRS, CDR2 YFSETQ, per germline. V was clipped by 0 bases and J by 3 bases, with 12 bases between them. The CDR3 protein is CASSLVFGLPNEKLFF. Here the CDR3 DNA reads TGCGCCAGCAGCTTGGTTTTCGGGCTGCCTAATGAAAAACTGTTTTTT.

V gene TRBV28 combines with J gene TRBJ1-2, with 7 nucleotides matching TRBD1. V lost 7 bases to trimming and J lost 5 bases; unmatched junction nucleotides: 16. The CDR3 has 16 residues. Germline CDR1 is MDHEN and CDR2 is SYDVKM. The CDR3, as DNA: TGTGCCAGCAACGAGATCCGACAGGGTAAAATTTATGGCTACACCTTC. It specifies CASNEIRQGKIYGYTF.

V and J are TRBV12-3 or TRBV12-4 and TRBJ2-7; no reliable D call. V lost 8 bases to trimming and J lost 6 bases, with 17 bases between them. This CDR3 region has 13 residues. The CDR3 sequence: CASAPFSDSEQYF. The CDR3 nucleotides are TGTGCCAGCGCCCCGTTTTCAGACTCCGAGCAGTACTTC.

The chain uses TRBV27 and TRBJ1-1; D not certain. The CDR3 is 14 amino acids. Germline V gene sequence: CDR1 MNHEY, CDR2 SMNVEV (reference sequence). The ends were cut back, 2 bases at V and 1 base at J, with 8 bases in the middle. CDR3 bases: TGTGCCAGCAGTTTAGGTCACGGGAACACTGAAGCTTTCTTT. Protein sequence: CASSLGHGNTEAFF.

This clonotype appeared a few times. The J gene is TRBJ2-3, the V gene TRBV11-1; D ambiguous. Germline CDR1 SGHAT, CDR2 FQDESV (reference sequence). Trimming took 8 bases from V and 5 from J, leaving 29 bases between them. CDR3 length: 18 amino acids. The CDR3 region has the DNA TGTGCCAGCTTCCCGAAAATAGAGACCTGGGCTGCAAAAGATACGCAGTATTTT. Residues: CASFPKIETWAAKDTQYF. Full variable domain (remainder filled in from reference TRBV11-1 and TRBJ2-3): EAEVAQSPRYKITEKSQAVAFWCDPISGHATLYWYRQILGQGPELLVQFQDESVVDDSQLPKDRFSAERLKGVDSTLKIQPAELGDSAMYLCASFPKIETWAAKDTQYFGPGTRLTVL.

CDR3: CASSPYSTSYEQYF. CDR3 nucleotides: TGTGCCAGCAGCCCATACAGCACCTCCTACGAGCAGTACTTC. The chain links TRBV11-1 to TRBJ2-7; D uncertain. The CDR3 has 14 amino acids. Looked up from germline, CDR1 is SGHAT and CDR2 is FQDESV (reference sequence). Trimming removed 5 bases at V and 0 bases at J, with 11 bases between. The full variable domain, rest sourced from reference TRBV11-1 and TRBJ2-7, is EAEVAQSPRYKITEKSQAVAFWCDPISGHATLYWYRQILGQGPELLVQFQDESVVDDSQLPKDRFSAERLKGVDSTLKIQPAELGDSAMYLCASSPYSTSYEQYFGPGTRLTVT.

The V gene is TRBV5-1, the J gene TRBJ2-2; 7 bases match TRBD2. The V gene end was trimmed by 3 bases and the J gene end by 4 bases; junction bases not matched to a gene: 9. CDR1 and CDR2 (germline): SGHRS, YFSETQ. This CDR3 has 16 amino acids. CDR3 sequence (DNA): TGCGCCAGCAGCTGGTGGGGACTAACCCTCACCGGGGAGCTGTTTTTT. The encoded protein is CASSWWGLTLTGELFF.

The CDR3 DNA follows: TGTGCCAGCAGCCACGGGTGGGGAGGTGAGACCCAGTACTTC. It codes for CASSHGWGGETQYF. J is TRBJ2-5 and V is TRBV7-8, with D perhaps matching TRBD2 (6 bases). The CDR3 totals 14 residues. The germline V gene encodes CDR1 SGHVS and CDR2 FQNEAQ. Trimming stripped 5 bases from V and 5 bases from J, with 15 bases between.

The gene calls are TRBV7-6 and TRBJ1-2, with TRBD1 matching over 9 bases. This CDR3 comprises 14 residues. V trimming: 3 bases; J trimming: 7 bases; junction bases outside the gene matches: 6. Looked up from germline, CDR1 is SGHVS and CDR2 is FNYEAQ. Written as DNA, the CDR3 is TGTGCCAGCAGCTTGTACAGGGGGCTAAGTGGCTACACCTTC. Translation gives CASSLYRGLSGYTF.

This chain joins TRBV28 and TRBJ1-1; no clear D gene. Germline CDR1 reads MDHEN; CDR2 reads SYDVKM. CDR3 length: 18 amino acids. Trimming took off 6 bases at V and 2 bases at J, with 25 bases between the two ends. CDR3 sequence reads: CASSGFVTGPGYNTEAFF. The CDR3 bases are TGTGCCAGCAGCGGGTTTGTTACCGGCCCCGGGTATAACACTGAAGCTTTCTTT. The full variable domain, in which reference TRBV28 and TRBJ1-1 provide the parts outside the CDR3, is DVKVTQSSRYLVKRTGEKVFLECVQDMDHENMFWYRQDPGLGLRLIYFSYDVKMKEKGDIPEGYSVSREKKERFSLILESASTNQTSMYLCASSGFVTGPGYNTEAFFGQGTRLTVV.

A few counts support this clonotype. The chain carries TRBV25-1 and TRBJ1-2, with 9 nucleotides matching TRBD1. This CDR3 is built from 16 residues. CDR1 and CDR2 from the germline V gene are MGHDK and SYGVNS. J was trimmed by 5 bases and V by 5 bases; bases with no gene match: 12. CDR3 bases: TGTGCCAGCAGTCTAAAAAGACAGGGGGTGAAGTATGGCTACACCTTC. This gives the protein CASSLKRQGVKYGYTF.

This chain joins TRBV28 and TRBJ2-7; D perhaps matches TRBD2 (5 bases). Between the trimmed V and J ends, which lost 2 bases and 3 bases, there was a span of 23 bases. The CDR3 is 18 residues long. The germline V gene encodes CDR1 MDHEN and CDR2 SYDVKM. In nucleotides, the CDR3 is TGTGCCAGCAGTTTAAGTGAAATGGCCCAAGACTACTACTACGAGCAGTACTTC. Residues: CASSLSEMAQDYYYEQYF.

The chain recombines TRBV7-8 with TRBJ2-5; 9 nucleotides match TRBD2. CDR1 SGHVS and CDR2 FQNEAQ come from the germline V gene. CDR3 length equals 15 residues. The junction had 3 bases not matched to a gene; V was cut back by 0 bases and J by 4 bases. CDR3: CASSLALLAGETQYF. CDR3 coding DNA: TGTGCCAGCAGCTTAGCGCTACTAGCGGGAGAGACCCAGTACTTC. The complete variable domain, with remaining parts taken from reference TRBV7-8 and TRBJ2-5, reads GAGVSQSPRYKVAKRGQDVALRCDPISGHVSLFWYQQALGQGPEFLTYFQNEAQLDKSGLPSDRFFAERPEGSVSTLKIQRTQQEDSAVYLCASSLALLAGETQYFGPGTRLLVL.

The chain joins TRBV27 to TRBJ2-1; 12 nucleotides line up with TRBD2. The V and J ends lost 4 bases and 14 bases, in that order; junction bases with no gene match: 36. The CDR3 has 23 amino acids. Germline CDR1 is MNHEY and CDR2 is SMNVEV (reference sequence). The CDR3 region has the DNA TGTGCCAGCAGTTCACGATTATTGACCCGGGGACAGAGACCTCGGACTAGCGGGATGAGTGAGTTCTTC. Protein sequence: CASSSRLLTRGQRPRTSGMSEFF.

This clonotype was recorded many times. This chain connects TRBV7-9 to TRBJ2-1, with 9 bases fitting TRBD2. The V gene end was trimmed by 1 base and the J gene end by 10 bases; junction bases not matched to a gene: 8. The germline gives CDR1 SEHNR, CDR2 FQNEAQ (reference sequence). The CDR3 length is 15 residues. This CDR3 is CASSLVLAGIREQFF. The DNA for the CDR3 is TGTGCCAGCAGCTTAGTACTAGCGGGTATCCGAGAGCAGTTCTTC.

The CDR3 DNA reads TGTGCCAGCAGTTCAGTCGTGGCAACACCCCTTGAACCGAACACCGGGGAGCTGTTTTTT. Translation gives CASSSVVATPLEPNTGELFF. This chain joins TRBV6-2 or TRBV6-3 and TRBJ2-2; D is undetermined. The CDR3 runs to 20 residues. Deletions cut 4 bases from V and 0 bases from J, with 24 bases between. The germline V gene encodes CDR1 MNHEY and CDR2 SVGEGT.

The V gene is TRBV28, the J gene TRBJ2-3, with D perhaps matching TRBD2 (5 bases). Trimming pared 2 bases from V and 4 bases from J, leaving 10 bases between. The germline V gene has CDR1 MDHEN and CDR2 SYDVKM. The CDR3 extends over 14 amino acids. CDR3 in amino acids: CASSLTQAADTQYF. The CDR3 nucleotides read TGTGCCAGCAGTTTAACCCAAGCGGCAGATACGCAGTATTTT.

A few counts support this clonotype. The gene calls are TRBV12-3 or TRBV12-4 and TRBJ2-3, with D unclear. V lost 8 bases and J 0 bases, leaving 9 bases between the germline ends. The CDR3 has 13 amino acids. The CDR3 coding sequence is TGTGCCAGCGGGTACGCAAGCACAGATACGCAGTATTTT. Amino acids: CASGYASTDTQYF.

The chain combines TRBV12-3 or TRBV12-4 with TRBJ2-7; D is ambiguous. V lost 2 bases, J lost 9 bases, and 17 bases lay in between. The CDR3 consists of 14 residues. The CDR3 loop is CASSLFGPASGQYF. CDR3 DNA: TGTGCCAGCAGTTTATTTGGACCTGCCTCCGGGCAGTACTTC.

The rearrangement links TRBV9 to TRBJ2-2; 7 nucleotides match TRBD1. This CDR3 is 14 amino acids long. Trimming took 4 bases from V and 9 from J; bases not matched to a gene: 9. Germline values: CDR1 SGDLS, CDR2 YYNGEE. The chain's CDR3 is CASSHRGDFRELFF. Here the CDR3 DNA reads TGTGCCAGCAGCCACAGGGGAGATTTCCGGGAGCTGTTTTTT.

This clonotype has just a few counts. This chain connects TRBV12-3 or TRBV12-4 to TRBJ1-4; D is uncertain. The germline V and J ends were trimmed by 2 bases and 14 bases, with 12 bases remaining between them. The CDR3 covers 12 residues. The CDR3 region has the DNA TGTGCCAGCAGTTTATGGGAGAGGGTGCTGTTTTTT. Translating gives CASSLWERVLFF.

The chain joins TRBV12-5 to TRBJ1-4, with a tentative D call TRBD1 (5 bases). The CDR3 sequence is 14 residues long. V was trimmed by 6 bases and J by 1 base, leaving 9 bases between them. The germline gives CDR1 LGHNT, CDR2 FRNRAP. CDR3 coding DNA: TGTGCTAGTGGAGGGACCCGAACTAATGAAAAACTGTTTTTT. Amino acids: CASGGTRTNEKLFF.

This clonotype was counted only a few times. As DNA, the CDR3 is TGCAGTGCTAGAGTAAGGTCGGGTTTTGGTGAGCAGTTCTTC. It is translated as CSARVRSGFGEQFF. This sequence joins TRBV20-1 and TRBJ2-1; D is ambiguous. The CDR3 runs 14 residues. Germline CDR1 and CDR2: DFQATT and SNEGSKA (reference sequence). V was pared by 1 base and J by 9 bases, with 16 bases between.

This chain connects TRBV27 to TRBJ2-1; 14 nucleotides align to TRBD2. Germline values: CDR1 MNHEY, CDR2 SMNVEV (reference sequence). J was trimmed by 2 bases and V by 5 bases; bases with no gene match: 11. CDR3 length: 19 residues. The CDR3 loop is CASSPFGLAGGSPYNEQFF. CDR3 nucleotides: TGTGCCAGCAGTCCATTCGGACTAGCGGGAGGTTCCCCCTACAATGAGCAGTTCTTC.

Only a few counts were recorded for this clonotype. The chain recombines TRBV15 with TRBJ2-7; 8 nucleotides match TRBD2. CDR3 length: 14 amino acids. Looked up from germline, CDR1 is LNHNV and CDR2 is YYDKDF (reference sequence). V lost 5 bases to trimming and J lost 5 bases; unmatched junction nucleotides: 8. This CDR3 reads CATSPGLGMNEQYF. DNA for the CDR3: TGTGCCACCAGCCCGGGACTAGGGATGAACGAGCAGTACTTC. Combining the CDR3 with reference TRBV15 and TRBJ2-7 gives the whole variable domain DAMVIQNPRYQVTQFGKPVTLSCSQTLNHNVMYWYQQKSSQAPKLLFHYYDKDFNNEADTPDNFQSRRPNTSFCFLDIRSPGLGDTAMYLCATSPGLGMNEQYFGPGTRLTVT.

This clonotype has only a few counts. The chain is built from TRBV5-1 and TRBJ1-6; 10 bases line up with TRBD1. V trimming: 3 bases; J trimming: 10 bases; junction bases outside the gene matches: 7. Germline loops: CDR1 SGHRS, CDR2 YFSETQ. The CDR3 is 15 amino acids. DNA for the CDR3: TGCGCCAGCAGCTACGGGACAGGGGTGGAATCACCCCTCCACTTT. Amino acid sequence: CASSYGTGVESPLHF.

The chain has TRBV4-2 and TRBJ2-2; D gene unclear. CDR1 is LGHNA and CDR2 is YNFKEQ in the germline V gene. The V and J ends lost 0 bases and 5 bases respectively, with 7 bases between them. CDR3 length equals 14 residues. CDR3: CASSQELVTGELFF. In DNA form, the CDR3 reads TGTGCCAGCAGCCAAGAGTTAGTTACCGGGGAGCTGTTTTTT.

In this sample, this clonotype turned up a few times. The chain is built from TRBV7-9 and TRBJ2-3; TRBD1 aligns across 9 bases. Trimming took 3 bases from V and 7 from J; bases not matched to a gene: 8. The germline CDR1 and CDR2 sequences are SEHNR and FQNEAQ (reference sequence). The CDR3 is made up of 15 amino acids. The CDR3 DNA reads TGTGCCAGCAGCTTTTCCGGGACAGGGACGCATACGCAGTATTTT. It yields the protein CASSFSGTGTHTQYF.